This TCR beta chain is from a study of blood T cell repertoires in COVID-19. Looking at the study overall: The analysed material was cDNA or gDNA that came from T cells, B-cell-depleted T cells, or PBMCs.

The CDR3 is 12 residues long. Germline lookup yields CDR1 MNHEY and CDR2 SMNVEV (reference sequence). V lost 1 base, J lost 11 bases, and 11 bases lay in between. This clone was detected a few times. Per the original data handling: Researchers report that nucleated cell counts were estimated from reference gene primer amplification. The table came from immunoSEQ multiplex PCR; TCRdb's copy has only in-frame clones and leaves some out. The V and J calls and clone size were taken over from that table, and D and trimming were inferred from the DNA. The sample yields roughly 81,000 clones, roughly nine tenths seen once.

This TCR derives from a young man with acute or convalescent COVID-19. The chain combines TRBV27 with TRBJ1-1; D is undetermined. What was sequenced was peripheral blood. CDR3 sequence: CASSLYGEEAFF. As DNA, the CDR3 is TGTGCCAGCAGTTTATACGGGGAGGAGGCTTTCTTT.